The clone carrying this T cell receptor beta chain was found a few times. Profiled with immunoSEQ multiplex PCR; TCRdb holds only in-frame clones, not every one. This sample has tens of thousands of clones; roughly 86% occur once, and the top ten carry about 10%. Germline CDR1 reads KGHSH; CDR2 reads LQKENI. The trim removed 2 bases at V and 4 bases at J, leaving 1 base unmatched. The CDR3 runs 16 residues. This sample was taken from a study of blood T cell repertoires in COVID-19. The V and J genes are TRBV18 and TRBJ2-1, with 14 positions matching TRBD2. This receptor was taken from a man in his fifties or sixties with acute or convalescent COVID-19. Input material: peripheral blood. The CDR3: CASSPRLAGGYNEQFF. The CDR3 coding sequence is TGTGCCAGCTCACCAAGACTAGCGGGGGGGTACAATGAGCAGTTCTTC. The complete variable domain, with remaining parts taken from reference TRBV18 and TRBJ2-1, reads NAGVMQNPRHLVRRRGQEARLRCSPMKGHSHVYWYRQLPEEGLKFMVYLQKENIIDESGMPKERFSAEFPKEGPSILRIQQVVRGDSAAYFCASSPRLAGGYNEQFFGPGTRLTVL.